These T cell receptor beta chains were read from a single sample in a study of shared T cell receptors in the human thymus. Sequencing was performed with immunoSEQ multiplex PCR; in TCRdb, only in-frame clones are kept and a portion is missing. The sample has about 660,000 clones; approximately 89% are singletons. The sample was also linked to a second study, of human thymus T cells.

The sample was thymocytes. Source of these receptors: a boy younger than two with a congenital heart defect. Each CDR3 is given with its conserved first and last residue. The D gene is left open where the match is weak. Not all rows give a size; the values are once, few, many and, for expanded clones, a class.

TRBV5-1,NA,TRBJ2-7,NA,TGCGCCAGCAGGAATTCCGACACCGAATACGAGCAGTACTTC,CASRNSDTEYEQYF
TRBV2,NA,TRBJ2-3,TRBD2,TGTGCCAGCATTCCGGGACTAGCGGGAGTTGCCGGCCGCACAGATACGCAGTATTTT,CASIPGLAGVAGRTDTQYF
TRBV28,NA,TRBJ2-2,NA,TGTGCCGTACGGGGTCCGCCTCGGCGGATGAACACCGGGGAGCTGTTTTTT,CAVRGPPRRMNTGELFF
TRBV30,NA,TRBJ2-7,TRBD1,TGTGCCTGGAGTGTACAAGGATCGGGACAGCGCCCAGAGTACTTC,CAWSVQGSGQRPEYF
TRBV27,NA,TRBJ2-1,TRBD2,TGTGCCAGCAGTTACCGCGGGGGACTAGCGTTCTACAATGAGCAGTTCTTC,CASSYRGGLAFYNEQFF
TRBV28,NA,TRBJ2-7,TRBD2,TGTGCCAGCAGTGACGTCTGGACTAGCGGGAGTAAGGTACCCTCGTACGAGCAGTACTTC,CASSDVWTSGSKVPSYEQYF
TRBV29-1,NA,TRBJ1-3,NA,TGCAGCGTTATCGACAGCTCTGGAAACACCATATATTTT,CSVIDSSGNTIYF
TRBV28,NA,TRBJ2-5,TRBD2,TGTGCCAGTCTTGCCGGGACTACACAAGAGACCCAGTACTTC,CASLAGTTQETQYF
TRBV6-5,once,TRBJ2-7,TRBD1,TGTGCCACCCGGACAGGGGGAGTGGGCGAGCAGTACTTC,CATRTGGVGEQYF
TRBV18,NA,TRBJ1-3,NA,TGTGCCAGCTCACCATGCAGGGGCGCTGGAAACACCATATATTTT,CASSPCRGAGNTIYF
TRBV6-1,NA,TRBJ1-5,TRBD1,TGTGCCAGCAGTTCGGCTGGAGGGGGCCCTCAGCCCCAGCATTTT,CASSSAGGGPQPQHF
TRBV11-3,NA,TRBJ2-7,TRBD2,TGTGCCAGCAGCCCTACTACTAGCGGGGGCGAGCAGTACTTC,CASSPTTSGGEQYF
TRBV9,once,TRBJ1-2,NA,TGTGCCAGCAGCGTCGTTCCAGGGGTCCCTTTCTATGGCTACACCTTC,CASSVVPGVPFYGYTF
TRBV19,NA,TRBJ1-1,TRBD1,TGTGCCAGTCTCAACAGGGGAACTGAAGCTTTCTTT,CASLNRGTEAFF
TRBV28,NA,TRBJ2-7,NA,TGTGCCAGCAGTTTACCCCAGGGTATATACGAGCAGTACTTC,CASSLPQGIYEQYF
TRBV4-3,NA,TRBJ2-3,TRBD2,TGCGCCAGCAGCCAAGCCATAGGTCCGCTAGCGGGGACCTGGGCGCAGTATTTT,CASSQAIGPLAGTWAQYF
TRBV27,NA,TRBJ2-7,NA,TGTGCCAGCAGTTCAAAACGAGACAGGAGCTCCTACGAGCAGTACTTC,CASSSKRDRSSYEQYF
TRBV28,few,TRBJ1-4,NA,TGTGCCAGCAGTTATCAGGGGCCCCCAACTAATGAAAAACTGTTTTTT,CASSYQGPPTNEKLFF
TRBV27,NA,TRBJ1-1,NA,TGTGCCAGCAGTATACAGTTAAACACTGAAGCTTTCTTT,CASSIQLNTEAFF
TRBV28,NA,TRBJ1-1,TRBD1,TGTGCCAGCAGTTCCGCGACAGGGGAAGACACTGAAGCTTTCTTT,CASSSATGEDTEAFF
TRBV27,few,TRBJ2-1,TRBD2,TGTGCCAGCAGCTTAAAGATAGCGGGAGAGGTCGGTGAGCAGTTCTTC,CASSLKIAGEVGEQFF
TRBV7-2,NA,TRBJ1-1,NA,TGTGCCAGCAGCTTAGCGGGACAAATGAACACTGAAGCTTTCTTT,CASSLAGQMNTEAFF
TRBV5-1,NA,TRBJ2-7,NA,TGCGCCAGCAGCCCAGAAAAGACATACTCCTACGAGCAGTACTTC,CASSPEKTYSYEQYF